Listed below are T cell receptor beta chains from one sample, sequenced in a study of T cells in Graves' hyperthyroidism and ophthalmopathy. Using its own MiXCR run on the multiplex PCR reads, TCRdb lists one record per CDR3 protein. The sample holds 250,000 or so distinct CDR3 sequences, more than 14% seen once. The sample comprised blood. The receptors were sampled from a woman in her thirties or forties with Graves' hyperthyroidism that later progressed to Graves' ophthalmopathy. Both conserved end residues are part of each CDR3. The D gene is left open where the match is weak. Size tells how often a clone was seen (once, few, many) or the class of an expanded clone, and some rows leave it out.

size: many; J: TRBJ2-7; D: TRBD1; V: TRBV20-1; CDR3: CSATRDRGHGYEQYF; DNA: TGCAGTGCGACACGAGACAGGGGCCACGGCTACGAGCAGTACTTC
size: many; J: TRBJ1-2; D: -; V: TRBV2; CDR3: CASLKIGPLKTLTF; DNA: TGTGCCAGCCTCAAAATAGGCCCTCTGAAAACCCTCACCTTC
size: few; J: TRBJ1-5; D: -; V: TRBV19; CDR3: CASSIIGESNQPQHF; DNA: TGTGCCAGTAGTATAATAGGGGAAAGCAATCAGCCCCAGCATTTT
size: many; J: TRBJ1-1; D: -; V: TRBV20-1; CDR3: CSAQLNTEAFF; DNA: TGCAGTGCACAGTTGAACACTGAAGCTTTCTTT
size: many; J: TRBJ2-6; D: -; V: TRBV27; CDR3: CASTLRGAGSSGANVLTF; DNA: TGTGCCAGCACCCTTCGTGGGGCAGGTAGCTCTGGGGCCAACGTCCTGACTTTC
size: -; J: TRBJ2-1; D: TRBD2; V: TRBV4-1; CDR3: CASSPSTGTTYNEQFF; DNA: TGCGCCAGCAGCCCTTCAACCGGGACTACCTACAATGAGCAGTTCTTC
size: few; J: TRBJ2-1; D: TRBD2; V: TRBV11-2; CDR3: CASSQGPPSSGGVSYNEQFF; DNA: TGTGCCAGCAGCCAAGGCCCCCCCTCTAGCGGAGGGGTTTCCTACAATGAGCAGTTCTTC
size: many; J: TRBJ1-1; D: -; V: TRBV29-1; CDR3: CSVAGPEAFF; DNA: TGCAGCGTTGCCGGGCCTGAAGCTTTCTTT
size: few; J: TRBJ2-1; D: TRBD2; V: TRBV2; CDR3: CASRQTGTSGGEQFF; DNA: TGTGCCAGCAGGCAAACCGGGACTAGCGGTGGTGAGCAGTTCTTC
size: few; J: TRBJ1-1; D: -; V: TRBV19; CDR3: CASSMLGGGTEAFF; DNA: TGTGCCAGTAGTATGCTCGGGGGCGGCACTGAAGCTTTCTTT
size: many; J: TRBJ2-7; D: TRBD2; V: TRBV5-1; CDR3: CASSFGPRTGTSGRYEQYF; DNA: TGCGCCAGCAGCTTCGGGCCCAGAACGGGGACTAGCGGGAGGTACGAGCAGTACTTC
size: many; J: TRBJ2-3; D: TRBD2; V: TRBV2; CDR3: CASSVGMGTGEGHFVGVTDTQYF; DNA: TGTGCCAGCAGTGTGGGGATGGGGACGGGGGAGGGCCACTTTGTAGGTGTCACAGATACGCAGTATTTT
size: many; J: TRBJ1-3; D: -; V: TRBV28; CDR3: CASSSYRVNGNTIYF; DNA: TGTGCCAGCAGTTCGTACAGGGTTAACGGAAACACCATATATTTT
size: many; J: TRBJ2-1; D: -; V: TRBV29-1; CDR3: CSVEQGWNEQFF; DNA: TGCAGCGTTGAACAGGGGTGGAATGAGCAGTTCTTC
size: many; J: TRBJ2-1; D: -; V: TRBV30; CDR3: CAWSVNLAVNEQFF; DNA: TGTGCCTGGAGTGTAAATCTAGCAGTCAATGAGCAGTTCTTC
size: few; J: TRBJ2-2; D: -; V: TRBV20-1; CDR3: CSARVRHSNTGELFF; DNA: TGCAGTGCTAGAGTGAGACATTCGAACACCGGGGAGCTGTTTTTT
size: -; J: TRBJ2-1; D: TRBD2; V: TRBV19; CDR3: CASTVAGGRYYNEQFF; DNA: TGTGCCAGTACCGTAGCGGGCGGGAGGTATTACAATGAGCAGTTCTTC
size: -; J: TRBJ2-7; D: -; V: TRBV19; CDR3: CASSIEVGSTYEQYF; DNA: TGTGCCAGTAGTATAGAGGTTGGCAGTACCTACGAGCAGTACTTC
size: many; J: TRBJ2-1; D: TRBD1; V: TRBV10-3; CDR3: CAISESVDRGRRKGNEQFF; DNA: TGTGCCATCAGTGAGTCCGTGGACAGGGGGCGAAGAAAAGGCAATGAGCAGTTCTTC
size: many; J: TRBJ2-3; D: -; V: TRBV3-1; CDR3: CASSPIGESVADTQYF; DNA: TGTGCCAGCAGCCCCATAGGGGAGTCGGTGGCAGATACGCAGTATTTT
size: many; J: TRBJ2-1; D: -; V: TRBV7-9; CDR3: CASTTGYELSYNEQFF; DNA: TGTGCCAGCACCACGGGGTACGAGCTTTCCTACAATGAGCAGTTCTTC